Detailed here is one TCR beta chain. Antigen specificity is unknown. Beta-chain TCR cDNA was generated via 5'RACE template switching with UMIs. TCRdb reprocessed the 5' RACE reads and reports one entry per CDR3 protein, with no DNA. This sample's table reports 140,000 or so distinct CDR3 sequences. This record belongs to a study of T cells expressing NK-cell markers. In the study overall: The authors derived TCR beta repertoires from sorted CD3+CD56+NKG2C+, CD3+CD56+NKG2C- and CD3+CD56-NKG2C+ T cells.

Looked up from germline, CDR1 is LNHNV and CDR2 is YYDKDF (reference sequence). The CDR3 contains 16 residues. Study-level findings and limits: No clear determination of HCMV specificity was made for expanded NKG2C+ T cell clones. Among CD8+ T cells from 5 to 7 donors, dominant NKG2C+ clonotypes accounted for roughly 1.0-7.0%.

The V gene is TRBV15, the J gene TRBJ2-3; there is no DNA to check the TCRdb D call of TRBD1. The receptor was isolated from a man aged 18-30 years in good health. The sample taken for sequencing was blood T cells: a sorted CD56 or NKG2C T cell subset, CD4+ or CD8+ T cells, or bulk PBMC T cells (not recorded which). This CDR3 is CATSSGEGALADTQYF.